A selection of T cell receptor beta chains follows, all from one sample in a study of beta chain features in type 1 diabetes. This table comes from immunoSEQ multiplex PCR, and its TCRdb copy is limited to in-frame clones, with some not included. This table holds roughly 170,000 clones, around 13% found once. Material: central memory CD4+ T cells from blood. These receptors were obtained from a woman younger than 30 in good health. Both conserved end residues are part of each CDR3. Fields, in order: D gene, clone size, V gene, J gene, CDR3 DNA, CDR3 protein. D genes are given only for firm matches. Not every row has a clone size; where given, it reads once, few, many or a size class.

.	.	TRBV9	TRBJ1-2	TGTGCCAGCAGCGTAGCGGTGGGCAAGTATGGCTACACCTTC	CASSVAVGKYGYTF
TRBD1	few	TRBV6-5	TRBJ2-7	TGTGCCAGCAGTTACTCCGCAGGGGGCTTATTCGAGCAGTACTTC	CASSYSAGGLFEQYF
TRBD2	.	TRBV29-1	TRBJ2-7	TGCAGCGTTGAGCTCCTAGCGGGAAGCGAGCAGTACTTC	CSVELLAGSEQYF
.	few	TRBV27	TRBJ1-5	TGTGCCAGCAGTTTATCGGTGGGGCCCTATAGCAATCAGCCCCAGCATTTT	CASSLSVGPYSNQPQHF
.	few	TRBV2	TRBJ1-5	TGTGCCAGCAGGGACAGTGAAAATCAGCCCCAGCATTTT	CASRDSENQPQHF
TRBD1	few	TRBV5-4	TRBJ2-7	TGTGCCAGCAGCTTGGATAACAGGGGGTACGAGCAGTACTTC	CASSLDNRGYEQYF
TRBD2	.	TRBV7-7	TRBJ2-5	TGTGCCAGCAGCCCTGGGACTAGAAAAGAGACCCAGTACTTC	CASSPGTRKETQYF
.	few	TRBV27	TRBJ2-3	TGTGCCAGCAGTTCCACCCTAGCCGGCACAGATACGCAGTATTTT	CASSSTLAGTDTQYF
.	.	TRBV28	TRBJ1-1	TGTGCCAGCAGTTTAGTGGGGAGGGGTAAAGCTTTCTTT	CASSLVGRGKAFF
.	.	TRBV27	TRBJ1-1	TGTGCCAGCAGCCCTACTTCTGTCACTGAAGCTTTCTTT	CASSPTSVTEAFF
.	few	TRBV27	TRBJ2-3	TGTGCCAGCAGTTTTCGGGAGAGCACAGATACGCAGTATTTT	CASSFRESTDTQYF
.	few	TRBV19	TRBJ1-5	TGTGCCAGTAGTACGGGCAACAGGGCTGCCGGCCAGCCCCAGCATTTT	CASSTGNRAAGQPQHF
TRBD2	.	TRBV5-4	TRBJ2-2	TGTGCCAGCAGCTTGACTAGCGGGTACACCGGGGAGCTGTTTTTT	CASSLTSGYTGELFF
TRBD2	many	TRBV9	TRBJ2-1	TGTGCCAGCAGCGTAGGGTCTAGCGGGCGGTCGCCCCGTGGTTACAATGAGCAGTTCTTC	CASSVGSSGRSPRGYNEQFF
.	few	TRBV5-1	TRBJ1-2	TGCGCCAGCAGCCCCACGACGGGCTATGGCTACACCTTC	CASSPTTGYGYTF